The 28 T cell receptor beta chains listed next were all sequenced from one sample in a study of human T cells and chemical hapten exposure. Time point: patch test 2, 6 weeks after DPC sensitization. Indicated treatment: therapeutic diphenylcyclopropenone sensitization with weekly scalp DPC. TCRdb passed the RACE reads through MiXCR, listing each CDR3 protein once. Altogether about 82,000 distinct CDR3 sequences are present, around 9.3% being singletons, with the ten largest covering approximately 5%. This specimen consisted of whole blood, obtained in connection with sensitization to the hapten diphenylcyclopropenone (DPC). The receptors were gathered from a woman aged 45-65 years with alopecia areata. Some clones in this sample may be carry-over from other donors' samples.

Ten or more counts support this clonotype. The CDR3 nucleotides read TGTGCCAGCAGCTCCCCGTCCCGGGACCGAGAAAAACTGTTTTTT. Amino acid sequence: CASSSPSRDREKLFF. The chain recombines TRBV5-5 with TRBJ1-4; tentative D call: TRBD1 (5 bases). Germline CDR1 and CDR2: SGHKS and YYEKEE (reference sequence). CDR3 length: 15 residues. V was clipped by 3 bases and J by 8 bases, with 17 bases between them.

The chain recombines TRBV12-3 or TRBV12-4 with TRBJ2-5; a weak D match, TRBD2 (5 bases). V was clipped by 6 bases and J by 5 bases, with 13 bases between them. The CDR3 covers 13 residues. This chain's CDR3 is CASRASLAETQYF. DNA for the CDR3: TGTGCCAGCAGAGCTAGCTTGGCGGAGACCCAGTACTTC.

This clonotype has only a few counts. This rearrangement joins TRBV18 to TRBJ2-2, with 9 bases lining up with TRBD1. Germline trimming cut 4 bases from V and 8 bases from J; bases unmatched to any gene: 14. The length of the CDR3 is 17 residues. Germline assignment: CDR1 KGHSH and CDR2 LQKENI. CDR3 protein: CASSRLVGQGTSGELFF. The CDR3 nucleotides read TGTGCCAGCTCACGACTTGTCGGACAGGGGACGTCTGGGGAGCTGTTTTTT.

The CDR3 spells CSALTGSYQPQHF. CDR3 nucleotides: TGCAGCGCCTTGACAGGGTCGTATCAGCCCCAGCATTTT. The rearrangement uses TRBV29-1 and TRBJ1-5; the match to TRBD1 covers 7 bases. Trimming removed 7 bases from V and 5 bases from J; junction bases left unmatched: 8. Germline CDR1 SQVTM, CDR2 ANQGSEA. The CDR3 sequence is 13 residues long.

This clonotype was counted at least ten times. The chain carries TRBV6-1 and TRBJ1-1; D remains ambiguous. This CDR3 spans 12 amino acids. Germline V gives CDR1 MNHNS, CDR2 SASEGT. V was clipped by 6 bases and J by 1 base, with 6 bases between them. This CDR3 reads CASSGPNTEAFF. The CDR3 DNA reads TGTGCCAGCAGCGGGCCGAACACTGAAGCTTTCTTT.

The table lists this clonotype with many counts. The chain employs TRBV28 and TRBJ2-7; D remains ambiguous. Trimming stripped 4 bases from V and 4 bases from J, with 14 bases between. Looked up from germline, CDR1 is MDHEN and CDR2 is SYDVKM. The CDR3 has 14 amino acids. The chain's CDR3 is CASSSLSSVYEQYF. The CDR3 DNA is TGTGCCAGCAGTTCGCTGTCTTCCGTGTACGAGCAGTACTTC.

The J gene is TRBJ1-5, the V gene TRBV5-5, with TRBD1 identical over 7 bases. With V trimmed by 4 bases and J by 6 bases, 7 bases remained unmatched. Germline V lookup: CDR1 SGHKS, CDR2 YYEKEE (reference sequence). This CDR3 has 14 amino acids. The CDR3 DNA is TGTGCCAGCAGCGAGACAGGGCGGGGTCAGCCCCAGCATTTT. Translating it yields CASSETGRGQPQHF.

V and J are TRBV2 and TRBJ2-1; possible D gene TRBD2, 6 bases. Per the germline V gene, CDR1 is SNHLY and CDR2 is FYNNEI. V dropped 6 bases and J dropped 5 bases, with 14 bases sitting between them. This CDR3 spans 14 amino acids. CDR3 bases: TGTGCCAGCAGAAAGGCGGGACTTAACAATGAGCAGTTCTTC. This encodes CASRKAGLNNEQFF.

This clonotype was found many times. V usage is TRBV20-1 and J usage is TRBJ2-1, with 9 nucleotides matching TRBD2. This CDR3 region has 14 residues. V lost 1 base to trimming and J lost 7 bases; unmatched junction nucleotides: 5. Germline V gives CDR1 DFQATT, CDR2 SNEGSKA (reference sequence). As DNA, the CDR3 is TGCAGTGCTAGAGCGGGGCTAGCGGGGAATGAGCAGTTCTTC. It specifies CSARAGLAGNEQFF.

This clonotype has only a few counts. The chain joins TRBV5-1 to TRBJ2-7; the match to TRBD2 covers 7 bases. V dropped 4 bases and J dropped 2; count of bases not matched to a gene: 9. Per germline, CDR1 SGHRS and CDR2 YFSETQ. CDR3 length equals 15 residues. CDR3 coding DNA: TGCGCCAGCAGCCGAGCGGGAACTAAAACCTACGAGCAGTACTTC. Its translation is CASSRAGTKTYEQYF.

This clonotype was seen many times. V and J are TRBV6-1 and TRBJ2-7, with D tentatively TRBD1 (6 bases). The germline V gene has CDR1 MNHNS and CDR2 SASEGT. V lost 3 bases, J lost 0 bases, and 9 bases lay in between. CDR3 length equals 14 residues. The CDR3 region is CASSDDRYSYEQYF. The CDR3 DNA sequence: TGTGCCAGCAGTGACGACAGGTACTCCTACGAGCAGTACTTC.

CDR3: CASSVTAPASGNTIYF. DNA for the CDR3: TGTGCCAGCAGTGTGACAGCACCAGCCTCTGGAAACACCATATATTTT. The V call is TRBV6-1, the J call TRBJ1-3; tentatively, D is TRBD1 (5 bases). Between the trimmed V and J ends, which lost 4 bases and 0 bases, there was a span of 13 bases. CDR1 MNHNS and CDR2 SASEGT come from the germline V gene. This CDR3 has 16 amino acids.

The chain is built from TRBV11-2 and TRBJ2-2, with TRBD2 matching over 7 bases. Trimming cost V 5 bases and J 4 bases; bases outside gene matches: 7. CDR3 length: 15 residues. Germline assignment: CDR1 SGHAT and CDR2 FQNNGV. CDR3 loop: CASSPGGRATGELFF. CDR3 in DNA: TGTGCCAGCAGCCCTGGGGGGAGGGCCACCGGGGAGCTGTTTTTT.

At least ten counts were recorded for this clonotype. V gene TRBV6-5 combines with J gene TRBJ1-5, with TRBD1 matching 7 bases. The germline gives CDR1 MNHEY, CDR2 SVGAGI. V shed 6 bases and J 9 bases; nucleotides not matched to a gene: 8. This CDR3 spans 13 amino acids. The CDR3 loop reads CASSLQGIAPQHF. CDR3 coding DNA: TGTGCCAGCAGCTTACAGGGGATCGCGCCCCAGCATTTT.

On this clonotype itself: It may be a read error: a sequence one base away is much more abundant. The chain employs TRBV2 and TRBJ1-1; the D gene is possibly TRBD1 (5 bases). The CDR3 totals 15 residues. Germline-derived CDR1 and CDR2 are SNHLY and FYNNEI. CDR3 in amino acids: CASMVGALLRTEAYF. The CDR3 DNA follows: TGTGCCAGCATGGTTGGGGCCCTCCTTCGGACTGAAGCTTACTTT.

This clonotype showed up many times. V and J are TRBV11-2 and TRBJ2-3; TRBD1 matches at 8 bases. Germline V gene data show CDR1 as SGHAT and CDR2 as FQNNGV. There are 14 residues in the CDR3. The ends lost 4 bases at V and 3 bases at J; junction bases unmatched: 3. CDR3 sequence reads: CASSSGQATDTQYF. The CDR3 nucleotides are TGTGCCAGCAGCTCGGGACAGGCGACAGATACGCAGTATTTT.

This clonotype was recorded many times. This rearrangement joins TRBV7-9 to TRBJ2-1; TRBD1 is a possible D gene (5 bases). CDR1 SEHNR and CDR2 FQNEAQ come from the germline V gene (reference sequence). This CDR3 contains 17 residues. The V and J ends lost 5 bases and 0 bases respectively, with 17 bases between them. Here the CDR3 DNA reads TGTGCCAGCAGCACCCAACGTGGGGCCAGCTCCTACAATGAGCAGTTCTTC. It specifies CASSTQRGASSYNEQFF. Full variable domain (rest looked up from reference TRBV7-9 and TRBJ2-1): DTGVSQNPRHKITKRGQNVTFRCDPISEHNRLYWYRQTLGQGPEFLTYFQNEAQLEKSRLLSDRFSAERPKGSFSTLEIQRTEQGDSAMYLCASSTQRGASSYNEQFFGPGTRLTVL.

The rearrangement uses TRBV20-1 and TRBJ1-1; D not resolved. The V gene's germline CDR1 is DFQATT and CDR2 SNEGSKA (reference sequence). The CDR3 has 15 amino acids. Deletions cut 0 bases from V and 1 base from J, with 12 bases between. Here the CDR3 reads CSARDLKAWNTEAFF. The CDR3, as DNA: TGCAGTGCTAGAGATCTTAAGGCCTGGAACACTGAAGCTTTCTTT.

This clonotype appeared many times. The V and J genes are TRBV20-1 and TRBJ2-5, with 8 bases fitting TRBD2. The CDR3 runs 13 residues. V shed 3 bases, J shed 4 bases, and the junction held 4 bases outside the gene matches. Germline-derived CDR1 and CDR2 are DFQATT and SNEGSKA (reference sequence). The DNA of the CDR3 is TGCAGTGCTAGGGAGAGCGGGAGAGAGACCCAGTACTTC. This codes for CSARESGRETQYF.

At least ten counts were recorded for this clonotype. The V call is TRBV30, the J call TRBJ2-5; tentatively, D is TRBD1 (6 bases). Trimming left V 4 bases short and J 0 bases short, with 15 bases between. CDR1 and CDR2 (germline): GTSNPN, SVGIG (reference sequence). The CDR3 has 15 residues. The CDR3 protein is CAWKDRTQYQETQYF. The CDR3, as DNA: TGTGCCTGGAAAGACAGGACCCAATACCAAGAGACCCAGTACTTC.

In its sample, this clonotype was seen many times. This chain's CDR3 is CASSLPSGRAGWNEQFF. In nucleotides, the CDR3 is TGTGCCAGCAGCTTACCAAGCGGGAGGGCCGGTTGGAATGAGCAGTTCTTC. The rearrangement uses TRBV7-2 and TRBJ2-1; the match to TRBD2 covers 10 bases. Germline CDR1 is SGHTA and CDR2 is FQGNSA. Unmatched junction bases numbered 11, after V lost 2 bases and J lost 7 bases. This CDR3 comprises 17 residues.

This clonotype was found a few times. This rearrangement joins TRBV4-3 to TRBJ2-1, with D uncertain. Germline V lookup: CDR1 LGHNA, CDR2 YSLEER. V was trimmed by 0 bases and J by 9 bases, leaving 6 bases between them. CDR3 length: 12 residues. The CDR3 sequence is CASSQDAGEQFF. The CDR3, as DNA: TGCGCCAGCAGCCAAGATGCAGGTGAGCAGTTCTTC.

This clonotype showed up many times. J is TRBJ2-7 and V is TRBV27, with 8 bases fitting TRBD1. The germline V gene encodes CDR1 MNHEY and CDR2 SMNVEV (reference sequence). With 5 bases clipped from V and 5 bases from J, the junction kept 8 bases outside the gene matches. The CDR3 runs to 14 residues. This chain's CDR3 is CASSKPADRDEQYF. In DNA form, the CDR3 reads TGTGCCAGCAGTAAACCCGCGGACAGGGACGAGCAGTACTTC.

The table lists this clonotype with many counts. The chain joins TRBV7-2 to TRBJ2-5; weak D call: TRBD2 (5 bases). Between the trimmed V and J ends, which lost 1 base and 5 bases, there was a span of 8 bases. This CDR3 region has 13 residues. The V gene's germline CDR1 is SGHTA and CDR2 FQGNSA. CDR3 DNA sequence: TGTGCCAGCAGCTTAGATCGGAGGGAGACCCAGTACTTC. Residues: CASSLDRRETQYF.

The chain combines TRBV6-2 or TRBV6-3 with TRBJ2-1; D unresolved. The CDR3 runs to 14 residues. CDR1 and CDR2 (germline): MNHEY, SVGEGT. V was clipped by 0 bases and J by 4 bases, with 7 bases between them. In DNA, the CDR3 is TGTGCCAGCAGTTACTCTAGGGTATACAATGAGCAGTTCTTC. Residues: CASSYSRVYNEQFF.

A word on this clonotype: The final CDR3 position lacks the conserved phenylalanine or tryptophan, pointing to a likely read error. The V call is TRBV5-1, the J call TRBJ2-5; TRBD1 matches at 7 bases. The germline V gene has CDR1 SGHRS and CDR2 YFSETQ. This CDR3 region has 14 residues. Unmatched junction bases numbered 7, after V lost 4 bases and J lost 4 bases. The CDR3 coding sequence is TGCGCCAGCAGCCCGACGGCAGGGGGAGAGACCCAGTACCTC. Amino acid sequence: CASSPTAGGETQYL.

This chain links TRBV2 with TRBJ2-1; 14 positions match TRBD2. The germline V gene has CDR1 SNHLY and CDR2 FYNNEI. This CDR3 has 16 amino acids. The junction had 3 bases not matched to a gene; V was cut back by 8 bases and J by 0 bases. Written as DNA, the CDR3 is TGTGCCAGCGGAGGGACTAGCGGGAGCTCCTACAATGAGCAGTTCTTC. Its protein is CASGGTSGSSYNEQFF.

The CDR3 reads CASSFEFGYTF. DNA of the CDR3: TGTGCCAGCAGCTTTGAATTTGGCTACACCTTC. The gene calls are TRBV5-6 and TRBJ1-2; D call uncertain. The CDR3 loop spans 11 amino acids. V was cut by 2 bases and J by 7 bases, with 6 bases left in between. CDR1 is SGHDT, CDR2 YYEEEE, per germline.